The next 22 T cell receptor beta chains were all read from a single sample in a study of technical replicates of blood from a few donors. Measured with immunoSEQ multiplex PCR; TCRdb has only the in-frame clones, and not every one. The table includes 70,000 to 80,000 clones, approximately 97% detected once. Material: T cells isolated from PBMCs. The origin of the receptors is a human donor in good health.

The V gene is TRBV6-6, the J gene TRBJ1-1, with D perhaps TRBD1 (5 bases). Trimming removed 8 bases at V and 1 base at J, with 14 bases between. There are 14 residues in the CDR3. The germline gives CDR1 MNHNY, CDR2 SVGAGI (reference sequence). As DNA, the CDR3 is TGTGCCAGCGGGTTACAGGTCACGAACACTGAAGCTTTCTTT. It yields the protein CASGLQVTNTEAFF.

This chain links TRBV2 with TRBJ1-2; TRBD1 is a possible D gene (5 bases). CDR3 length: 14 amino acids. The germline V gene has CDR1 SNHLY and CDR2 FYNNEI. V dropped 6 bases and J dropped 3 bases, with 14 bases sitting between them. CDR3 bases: TGTGCCAGCAGAACCCCAGGGATCCACTATGGCTACACCTTC. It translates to CASRTPGIHYGYTF.

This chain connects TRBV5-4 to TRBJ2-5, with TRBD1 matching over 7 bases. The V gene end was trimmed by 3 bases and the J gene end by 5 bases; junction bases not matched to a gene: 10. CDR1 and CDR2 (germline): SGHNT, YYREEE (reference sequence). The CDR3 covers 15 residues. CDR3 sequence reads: CASSWDRSSVETQYF. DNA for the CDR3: TGTGCCAGCAGCTGGGACAGAAGTAGCGTCGAGACCCAGTACTTC.

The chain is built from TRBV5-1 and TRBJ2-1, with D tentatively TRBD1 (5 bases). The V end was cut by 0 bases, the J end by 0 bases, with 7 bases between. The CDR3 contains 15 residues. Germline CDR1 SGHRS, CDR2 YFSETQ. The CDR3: CASSLGGFSYNEQFF. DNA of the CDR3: TGCGCCAGCAGCTTGGGGGGCTTCTCCTACAATGAGCAGTTCTTC.

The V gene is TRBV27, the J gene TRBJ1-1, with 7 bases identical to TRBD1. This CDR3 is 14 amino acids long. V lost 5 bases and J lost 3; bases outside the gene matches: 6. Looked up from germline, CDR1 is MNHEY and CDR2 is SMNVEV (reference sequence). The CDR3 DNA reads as TGTGCCAGCAGTCCGATGACAGGGTACACTGAAGCTTTCTTT. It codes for CASSPMTGYTEAFF.

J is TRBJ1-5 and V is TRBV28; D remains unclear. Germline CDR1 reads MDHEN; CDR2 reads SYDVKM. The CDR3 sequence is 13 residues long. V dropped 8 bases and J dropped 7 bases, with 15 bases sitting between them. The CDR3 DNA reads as TGTGCCAGCTCGAAAGAGGGCGGCCAGCCCCAGCATTTT. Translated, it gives CASSKEGGQPQHF.

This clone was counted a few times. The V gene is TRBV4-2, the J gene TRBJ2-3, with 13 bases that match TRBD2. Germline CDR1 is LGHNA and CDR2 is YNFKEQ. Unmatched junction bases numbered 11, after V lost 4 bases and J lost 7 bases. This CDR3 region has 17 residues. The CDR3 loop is CASSPGDTSGGANTQYF. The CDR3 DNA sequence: TGTGCCAGCAGCCCCGGGGATACTAGCGGGGGGGCCAATACGCAGTATTTT.

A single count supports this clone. CDR3 residues: CASSRGLEQYF. The CDR3 DNA is TGCGCCAGCAGCAGGGGGCTCGAGCAGTACTTC. The chain is built from TRBV5-1 and TRBJ2-7; 7 bases are shared with TRBD1. After removal of 4 bases from V and 6 bases from J, the junction contained 1 base not matched to a gene. The CDR3 covers 11 residues. Germline lookup yields CDR1 SGHRS and CDR2 YFSETQ.

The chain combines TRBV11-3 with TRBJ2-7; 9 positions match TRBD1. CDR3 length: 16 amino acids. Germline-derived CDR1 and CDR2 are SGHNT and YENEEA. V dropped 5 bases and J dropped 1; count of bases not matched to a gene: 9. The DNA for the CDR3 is TGTGCCAGCAGCGCAGGACAGGGGCGCATGTCCTACGAGCAGTACTTC. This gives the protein CASSAGQGRMSYEQYF.

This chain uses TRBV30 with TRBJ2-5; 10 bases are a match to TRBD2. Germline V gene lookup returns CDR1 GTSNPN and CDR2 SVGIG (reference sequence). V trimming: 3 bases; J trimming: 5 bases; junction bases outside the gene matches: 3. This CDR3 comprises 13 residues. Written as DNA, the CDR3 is TGTGCCTGGAGACCGGGACTAGCGGAGACCCAGTACTTC. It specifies CAWRPGLAETQYF.

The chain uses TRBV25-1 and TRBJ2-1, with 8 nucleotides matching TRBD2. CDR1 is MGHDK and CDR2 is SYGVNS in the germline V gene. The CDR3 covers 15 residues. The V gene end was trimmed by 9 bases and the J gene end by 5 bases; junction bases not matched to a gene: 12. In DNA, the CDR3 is TGTGCCAGTTCCCCTCCGGGACTAGTTAACAATGAGCAGTTCTTC. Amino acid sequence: CASSPPGLVNNEQFF.

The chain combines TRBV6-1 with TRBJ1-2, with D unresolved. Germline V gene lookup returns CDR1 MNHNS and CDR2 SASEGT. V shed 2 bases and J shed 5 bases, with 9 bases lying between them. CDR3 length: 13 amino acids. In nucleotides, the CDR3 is TGTGCCAGCAGTGAATTAGGAGATTATGGCTACACCTTC. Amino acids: CASSELGDYGYTF.

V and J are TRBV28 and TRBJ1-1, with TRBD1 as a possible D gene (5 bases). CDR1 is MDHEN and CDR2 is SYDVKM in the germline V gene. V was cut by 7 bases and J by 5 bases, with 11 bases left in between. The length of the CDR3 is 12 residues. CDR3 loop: CASNTKGTEAFF. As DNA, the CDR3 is TGTGCCAGCAACACCAAGGGGACTGAAGCTTTCTTT.

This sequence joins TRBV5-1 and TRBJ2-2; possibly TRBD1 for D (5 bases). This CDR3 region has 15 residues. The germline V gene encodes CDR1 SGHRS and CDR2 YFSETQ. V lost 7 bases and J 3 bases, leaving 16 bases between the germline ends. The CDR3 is CASGRAKEDTGELFF. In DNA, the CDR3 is TGCGCCAGCGGCAGGGCGAAGGAAGACACCGGGGAGCTGTTTTTT.

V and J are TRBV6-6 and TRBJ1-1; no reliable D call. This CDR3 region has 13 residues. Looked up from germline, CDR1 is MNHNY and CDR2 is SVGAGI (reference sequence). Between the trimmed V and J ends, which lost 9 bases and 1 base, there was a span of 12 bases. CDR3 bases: TGTGCCAGTTTTGGGGAGGAGAACACTGAAGCTTTCTTT. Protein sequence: CASFGEENTEAFF.

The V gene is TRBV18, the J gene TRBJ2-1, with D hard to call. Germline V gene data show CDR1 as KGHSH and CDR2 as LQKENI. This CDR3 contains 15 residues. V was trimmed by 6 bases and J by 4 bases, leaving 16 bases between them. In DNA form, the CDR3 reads TGTGCCAGCTCGTTTTCGGTCCCCGAGTACAATGAGCAGTTCTTC. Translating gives CASSFSVPEYNEQFF.

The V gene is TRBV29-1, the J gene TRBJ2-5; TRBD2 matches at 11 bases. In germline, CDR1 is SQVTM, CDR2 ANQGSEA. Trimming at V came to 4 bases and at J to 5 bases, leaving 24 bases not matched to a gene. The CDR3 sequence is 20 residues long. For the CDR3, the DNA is TGCAGCGTTGTTCTTCCAAGCCCGCCGGTTAGCGGGAGGGCCCTTGAGACCCAGTACTTC. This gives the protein CSVVLPSPPVSGRALETQYF.

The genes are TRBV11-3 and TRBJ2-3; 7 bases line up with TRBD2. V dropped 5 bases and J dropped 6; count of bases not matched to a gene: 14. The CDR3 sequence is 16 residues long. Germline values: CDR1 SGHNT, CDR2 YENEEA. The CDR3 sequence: CASSPSGAGIGDTQYF. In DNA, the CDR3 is TGTGCCAGCAGCCCTAGTGGAGCGGGGATTGGGGATACGCAGTATTTT.

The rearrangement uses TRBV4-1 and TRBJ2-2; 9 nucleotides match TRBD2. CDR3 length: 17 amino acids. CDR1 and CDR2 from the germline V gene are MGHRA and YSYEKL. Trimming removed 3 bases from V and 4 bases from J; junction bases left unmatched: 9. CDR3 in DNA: TGCGCCAGCAGCCACTCTGCGAGCGGGGGGTCCACCGGGGAGCTGTTTTTT. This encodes CASSHSASGGSTGELFF.

CDR3 sequence reads: CASSPTDSGANVLTF. The CDR3, as DNA: TGCGCCAGCAGCCCCACAGACTCTGGGGCCAACGTCCTGACTTTC. The chain carries TRBV5-1 and TRBJ2-6; D ambiguous. The CDR3 contains 15 residues. V was cut by 4 bases and J by 0 bases, with 8 bases left in between. The germline V gene has CDR1 SGHRS and CDR2 YFSETQ.

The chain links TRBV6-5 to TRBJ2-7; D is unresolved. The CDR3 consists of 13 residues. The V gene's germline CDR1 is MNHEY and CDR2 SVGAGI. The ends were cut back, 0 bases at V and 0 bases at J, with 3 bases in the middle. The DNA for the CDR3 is TGTGCCAGCAGTTACTCCAGCTCCTACGAGCAGTACTTC. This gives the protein CASSYSSSYEQYF.

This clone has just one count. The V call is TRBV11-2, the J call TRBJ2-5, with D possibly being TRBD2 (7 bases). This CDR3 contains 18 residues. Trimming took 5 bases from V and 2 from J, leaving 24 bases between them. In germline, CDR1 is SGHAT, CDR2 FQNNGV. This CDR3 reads CASSPTVGRGGGQETQYF. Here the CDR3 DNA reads TGTGCCAGCAGCCCCACTGTAGGGAGGGGGGGCGGACAAGAGACCCAGTACTTC.